This paragraph reports one TCR beta chain. Its specificity is unknown. The sample is drawn from a study of cytomegalovirus exposure and HLA in healthy donors. Overall study: Per a later analysis, the 666 first-cohort and 95 to 150 validation repertoires shared one platform.

This table comes from immunoSEQ multiplex PCR, and its TCRdb copy is limited to in-frame clones, with some not included. The profile shows over 200,000 clones, over 70% of them singletons. Whole-study findings and limits: Rare TCR sequences dominated, though some public TCRs recurred in many donors. Reports credit the classifier with highly specific, highly sensitive diagnosis of cytomegalovirus status.

Trimming took off 8 bases at V and 7 bases at J, with 21 bases between the two ends. The germline V gene has CDR1 SGHTA and CDR2 FQGNSA. The CDR3 runs 15 residues. Specimen: PBMCs. The gene calls are TRBV7-2 and TRBJ2-1; D possibly corresponds to TRBD1 (6 bases). The origin of this receptor is a woman aged 25 to 39 in good health and CMV-seropositive. The CDR3 is CASRLLAGGLNEQFF. DNA for the CDR3: TGTGCCAGCCGTCTTCTAGCTGGGGGCCTGAATGAGCAGTTCTTC.